This TCR beta chain originates from a study of blood T cell repertoires in COVID-19. Overall study context: COVID-19 samples collected from the United States, Italy and Spain covered acute and convalescent phases. From T cells, B-cell-depleted T cells, or PBMCs came the material, which was cDNA or gDNA.

As handled by the study authors: By means of reference gene primer amplification, nucleated cell counts were estimated. Using immunoSEQ multiplex PCR, the repertoire was profiled, and TCRdb retains in-frame clones only, with some absent. D and trimming were read from the DNA, whereas the V and J calls and clone size are those reported in that table. There are 35,000 or so clones in the sample; more than 80% occur only once, and approximately 15% lies in the top ten. The CDR3 totals 16 residues. Germline CDR1 MGHDK, CDR2 SYGVNS. The V end was cut by 2 bases, the J end by 10 bases, with 21 bases between.

Sequencing was done on a sample of peripheral blood. This chain joins TRBV25-1 and TRBJ2-1; D possibly corresponds to TRBD2 (7 bases). The receptor comes from a woman in her seventies with acute or convalescent COVID-19. The CDR3 DNA follows: TGTGCCAGCAGTGAAGAGAGGTGGGGGGGCCGCGTAGAGCAGTTCTTC. Protein: CASSEERWGGRVEQFF.